These 5 T cell receptor beta chains were sequenced from one sample in a study of blood T cell repertoires in COVID-19. The protocol was immunoSEQ multiplex PCR, while the TCRdb copy is restricted to in-frame clones and leaves out a portion. The sample comprises about 67,000 clones, more than 75% of which are singletons, and under 6.5% rests with the top ten. Source material: peripheral blood. The origin of the receptors is a man aged 45-65 years with active COVID-19.

This sequence joins TRBV24-1 and TRBJ2-7; TRBD2 agrees at 10 bases. This CDR3 contains 15 residues. V dropped 4 bases and J dropped 2; count of bases not matched to a gene: 4. Germline CDR1 reads KGHDR; CDR2 reads SFDVKD. This CDR3 is CATSDTTSGPYEQYF. The CDR3 DNA reads TGTGCCACCAGTGACACGACTAGCGGGCCCTACGAGCAGTACTTC.

The rearrangement joins TRBV24-1 to TRBJ2-7; the match to TRBD1 covers 9 bases. V lost 9 bases, J lost 6 bases, and 2 bases stayed unmatched. Germline V CDR1 and CDR2: KGHDR, SFDVKD. CDR3 length: 11 residues. CDR3 region: CATPDRGEQYF. As DNA, the CDR3 is TGTGCCACCCCGGACAGGGGCGAGCAGTACTTC.

This clone has only one observation. V is TRBV5-1 and J is TRBJ1-4; the match to TRBD1 covers 8 bases. V lost 0 bases and J lost 9; bases outside the gene matches: 4. The CDR3 has 14 amino acids. The V gene's germline CDR1 is SGHRS and CDR2 YFSETQ. Written as DNA, the CDR3 is TGCGCCAGCAGCTTGGATGACAGGGGAAAAAAACTGTTTTTT. This translates into CASSLDDRGKKLFF.

This chain joins TRBV14 and TRBJ2-6; D possibly corresponds to TRBD1 (5 bases). The CDR3 has 16 residues. The germline V gene has CDR1 SGHDN and CDR2 FVKESK. Trimming removed 4 bases from V and 4 bases from J, with 14 bases in between. The CDR3 here is CASSLPRQLGANVLTF. For the CDR3, the DNA is TGTGCCAGCAGCCTCCCACGACAGTTGGGGGCCAACGTCCTGACTTTC.

The rearrangement joins TRBV7-9 to TRBJ1-2, with TRBD1 as a possible D gene (6 bases). Germline V CDR1 and CDR2: SEHNR, FQNEAQ (reference sequence). The CDR3 totals 16 residues. V was clipped by 4 bases and J by 2 bases, with 17 bases between them. Here the CDR3 reads CASSYIEGQFNYGYTF. The CDR3 bases are TGTGCCAGCAGCTACATTGAAGGACAGTTCAACTATGGCTACACCTTC. The whole variable domain, filled in from reference TRBV7-9 and TRBJ1-2, reads DTGVSQNPRHKITKRGQNVTFRCDPISEHNRLYWYRQTLGQGPEFLTYFQNEAQLEKSRLLSDRFSAERPKGSFSTLEIQRTEQGDSAMYLCASSYIEGQFNYGYTFGSGTRLTVV.